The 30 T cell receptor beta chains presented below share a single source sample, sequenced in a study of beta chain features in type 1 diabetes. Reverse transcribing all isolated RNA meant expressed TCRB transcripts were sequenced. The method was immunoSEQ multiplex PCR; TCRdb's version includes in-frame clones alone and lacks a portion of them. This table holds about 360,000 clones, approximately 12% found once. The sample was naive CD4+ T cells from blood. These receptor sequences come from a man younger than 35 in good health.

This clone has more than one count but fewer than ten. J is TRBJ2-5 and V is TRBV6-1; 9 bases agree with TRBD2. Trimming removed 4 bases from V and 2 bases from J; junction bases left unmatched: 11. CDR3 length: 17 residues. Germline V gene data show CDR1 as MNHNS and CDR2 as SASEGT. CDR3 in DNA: TGTGCCAGCAGTGCCAGTCGGAGCGGGAGGACACAAGAGACCCAGTACTTC. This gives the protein CASSASRSGRTQETQYF.

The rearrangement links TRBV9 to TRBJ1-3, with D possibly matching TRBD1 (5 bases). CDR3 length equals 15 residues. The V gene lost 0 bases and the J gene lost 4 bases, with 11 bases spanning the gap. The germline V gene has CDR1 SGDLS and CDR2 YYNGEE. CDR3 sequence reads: CASSVGAGDGNTIYF. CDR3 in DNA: TGTGCCAGCAGCGTAGGTGCGGGGGACGGAAACACCATATATTTT.

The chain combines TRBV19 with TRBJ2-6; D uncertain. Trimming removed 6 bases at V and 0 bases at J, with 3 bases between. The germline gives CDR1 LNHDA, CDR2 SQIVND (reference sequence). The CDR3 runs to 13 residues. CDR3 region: CASRASGANVLTF. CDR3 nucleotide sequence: TGTGCCAGTAGAGCCTCTGGGGCCAACGTCCTGACTTTC.

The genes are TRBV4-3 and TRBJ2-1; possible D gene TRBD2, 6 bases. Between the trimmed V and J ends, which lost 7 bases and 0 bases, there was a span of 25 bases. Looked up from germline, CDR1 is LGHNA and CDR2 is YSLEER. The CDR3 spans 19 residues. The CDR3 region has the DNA TGCGCCAGCAAAGTTGGGGGGTTGCGAGCGGTTAGCTCCTACAATGAGCAGTTCTTC. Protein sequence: CASKVGGLRAVSSYNEQFF.

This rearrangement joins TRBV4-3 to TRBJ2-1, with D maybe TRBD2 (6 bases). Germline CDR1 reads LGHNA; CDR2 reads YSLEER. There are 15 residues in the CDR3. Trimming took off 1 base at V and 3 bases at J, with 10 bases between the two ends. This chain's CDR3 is CASSQGGLGYNEQFF. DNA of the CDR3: TGCGCCAGCAGCCAAGGGGGACTTGGCTACAATGAGCAGTTCTTC.

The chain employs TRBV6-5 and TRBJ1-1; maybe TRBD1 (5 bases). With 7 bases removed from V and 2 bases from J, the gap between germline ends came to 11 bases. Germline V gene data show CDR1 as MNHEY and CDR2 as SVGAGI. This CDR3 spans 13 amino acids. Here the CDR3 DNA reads TGTGCCAGCACCCGGGGGTTTAACACTGAAGCTTTCTTT. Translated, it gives CASTRGFNTEAFF.

CDR3 DNA: TGTGCCTGGAGTGTATCGTTGGAGTATGGCTACACCTTC. Translation: CAWSVSLEYGYTF. The V call is TRBV30, the J call TRBJ1-2; D is ambiguous. Trimming took off 0 bases at V and 5 bases at J, with 10 bases between the two ends. The CDR3 extends over 13 amino acids. From germline, CDR1 is GTSNPN and CDR2 SVGIG (reference sequence).

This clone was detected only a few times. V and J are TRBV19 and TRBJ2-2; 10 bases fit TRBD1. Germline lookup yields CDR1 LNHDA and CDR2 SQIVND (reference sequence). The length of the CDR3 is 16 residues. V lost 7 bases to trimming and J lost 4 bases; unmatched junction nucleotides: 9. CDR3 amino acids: CASNLRQGAGTGELFF. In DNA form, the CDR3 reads TGTGCCAGTAACCTCAGACAGGGGGCCGGCACCGGGGAGCTGTTTTTT.

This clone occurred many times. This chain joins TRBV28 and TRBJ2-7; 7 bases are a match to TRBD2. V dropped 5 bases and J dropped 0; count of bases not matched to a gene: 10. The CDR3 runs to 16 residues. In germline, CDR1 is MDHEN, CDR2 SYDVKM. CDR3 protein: CASSLPREGYSYEQYF. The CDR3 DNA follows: TGTGCCAGCAGTCTCCCAAGGGAGGGCTACTCCTACGAGCAGTACTTC.

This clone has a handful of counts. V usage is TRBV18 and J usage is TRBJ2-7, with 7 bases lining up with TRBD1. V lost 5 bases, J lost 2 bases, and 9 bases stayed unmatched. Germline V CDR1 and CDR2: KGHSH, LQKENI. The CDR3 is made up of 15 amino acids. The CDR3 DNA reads TGTGCCAGCTCATCCGGCCGACAGGGTACCTACGAGCAGTACTTC. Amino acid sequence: CASSSGRQGTYEQYF.

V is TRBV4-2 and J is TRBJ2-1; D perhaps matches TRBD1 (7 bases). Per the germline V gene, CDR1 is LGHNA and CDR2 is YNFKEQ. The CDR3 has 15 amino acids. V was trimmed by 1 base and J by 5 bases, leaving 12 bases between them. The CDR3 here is CASSQGGTANNEQFF. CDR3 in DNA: TGTGCCAGCAGCCAAGGCGGGACAGCGAACAATGAGCAGTTCTTC.

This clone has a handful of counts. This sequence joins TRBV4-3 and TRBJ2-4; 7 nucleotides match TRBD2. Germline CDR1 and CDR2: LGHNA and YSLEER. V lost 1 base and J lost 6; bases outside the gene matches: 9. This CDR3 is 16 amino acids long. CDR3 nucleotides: TGCGCCAGCAGCCAAGTCTCGACTAGCATGAGAAACATTCAGTACTTC. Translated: CASSQVSTSMRNIQYF.

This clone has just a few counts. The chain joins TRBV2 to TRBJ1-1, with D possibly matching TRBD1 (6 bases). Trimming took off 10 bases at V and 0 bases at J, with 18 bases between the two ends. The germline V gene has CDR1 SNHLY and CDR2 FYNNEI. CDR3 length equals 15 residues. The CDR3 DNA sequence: TGTGCCAACATATTCGGGGGGCCGGTGAACACTGAAGCTTTCTTT. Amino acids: CANIFGGPVNTEAFF.

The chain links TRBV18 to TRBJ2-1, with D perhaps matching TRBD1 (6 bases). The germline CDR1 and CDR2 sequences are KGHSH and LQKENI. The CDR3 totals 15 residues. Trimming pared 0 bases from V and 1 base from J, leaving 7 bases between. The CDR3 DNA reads TGTGCCAGCTCACCACCACAGGGATCCTACAATGAGCAGTTCTTC. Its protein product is CASSPPQGSYNEQFF.

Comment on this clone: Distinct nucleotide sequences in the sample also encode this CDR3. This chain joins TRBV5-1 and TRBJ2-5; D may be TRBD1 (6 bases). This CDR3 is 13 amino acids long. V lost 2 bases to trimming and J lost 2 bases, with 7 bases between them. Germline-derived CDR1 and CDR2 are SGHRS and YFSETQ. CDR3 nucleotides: TGCGCCAGCAGCTTACAGGGACAAGAGACCCAGTACTTC. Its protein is CASSLQGQETQYF.

CDR3 residues: CASSPRQGRVNTEAFF. Written as DNA, the CDR3 is TGTGCCAGCAGCCCTCGTCAGGGTCGGGTGAACACTGAAGCTTTCTTT. The chain combines TRBV11-1 with TRBJ1-1, with a weak D call TRBD1 (5 bases). There are 16 residues in the CDR3. CDR1 is SGHAT and CDR2 is FQDESV in the germline V gene (reference sequence). V lost 5 bases and J lost 0, with 16 bases in between.

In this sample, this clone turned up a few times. CDR3 region: CASSLSGTVNTEAFF. The CDR3 coding sequence is TGCGCCAGCAGCTTGAGTGGGACAGTGAACACTGAAGCTTTCTTT. This chain links TRBV5-1 with TRBJ1-1; 7 nucleotides line up with TRBD1. This CDR3 region has 15 residues. Germline trimming cut 1 base from V and 0 bases from J; bases unmatched to any gene: 3. CDR1 and CDR2 from the germline V gene are SGHRS and YFSETQ.

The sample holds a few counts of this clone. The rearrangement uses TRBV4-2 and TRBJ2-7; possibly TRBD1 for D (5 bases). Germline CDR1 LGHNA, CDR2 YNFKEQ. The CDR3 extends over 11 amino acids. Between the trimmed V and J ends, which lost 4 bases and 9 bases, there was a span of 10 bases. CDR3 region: CASSLQARQYF. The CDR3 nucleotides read TGTGCCAGCAGCCTACAGGCGAGGCAGTACTTC.

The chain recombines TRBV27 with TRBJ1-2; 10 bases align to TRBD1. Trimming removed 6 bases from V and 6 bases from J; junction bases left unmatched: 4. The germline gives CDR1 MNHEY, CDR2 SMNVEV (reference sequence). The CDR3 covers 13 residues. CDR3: CASRRGTGDGYTF. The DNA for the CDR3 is TGTGCCAGCAGGAGGGGGACAGGGGATGGCTACACCTTC.

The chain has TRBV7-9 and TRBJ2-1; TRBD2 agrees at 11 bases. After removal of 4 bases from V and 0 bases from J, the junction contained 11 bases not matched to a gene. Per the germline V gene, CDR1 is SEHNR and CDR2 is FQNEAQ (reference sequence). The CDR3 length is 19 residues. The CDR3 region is CASSSLTRTSGSSYNEQFF. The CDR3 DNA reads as TGTGCCAGCAGCTCCCTTACTAGGACTAGCGGGTCCTCCTACAATGAGCAGTTCTTC.

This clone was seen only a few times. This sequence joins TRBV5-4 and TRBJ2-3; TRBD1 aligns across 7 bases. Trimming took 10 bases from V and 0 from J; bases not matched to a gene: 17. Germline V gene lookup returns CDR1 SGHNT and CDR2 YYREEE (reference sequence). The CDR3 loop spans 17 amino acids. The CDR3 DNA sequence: TGTGCCCAATCCCGGGACAGCCAACCCTTTAGCACAGATACGCAGTATTTT. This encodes CAQSRDSQPFSTDTQYF.

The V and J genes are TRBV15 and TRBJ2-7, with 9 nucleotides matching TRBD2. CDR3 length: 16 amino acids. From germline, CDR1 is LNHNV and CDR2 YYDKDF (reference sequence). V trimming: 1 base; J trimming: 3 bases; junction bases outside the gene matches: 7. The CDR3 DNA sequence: TGTGCCACCAGCAGAGGAAATAGCGGGAGAGGCTACGAGCAGTACTTC. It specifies CATSRGNSGRGYEQYF.

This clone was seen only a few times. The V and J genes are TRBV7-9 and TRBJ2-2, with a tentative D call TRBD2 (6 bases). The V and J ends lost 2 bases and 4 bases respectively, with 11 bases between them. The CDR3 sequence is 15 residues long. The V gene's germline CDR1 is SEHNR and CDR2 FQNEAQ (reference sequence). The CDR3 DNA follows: TGTGCCAGCAGCTTACGGGGGAGTGCCACCGGGGAGCTGTTTTTT. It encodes CASSLRGSATGELFF.

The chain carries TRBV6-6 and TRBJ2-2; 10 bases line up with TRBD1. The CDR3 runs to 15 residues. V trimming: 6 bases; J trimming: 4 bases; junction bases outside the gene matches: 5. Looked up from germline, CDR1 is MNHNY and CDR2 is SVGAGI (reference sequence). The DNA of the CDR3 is TGTGCCAGCAGGGGGGGGACAGGGGCCACCGGGGAGCTGTTTTTT. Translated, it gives CASRGGTGATGELFF.

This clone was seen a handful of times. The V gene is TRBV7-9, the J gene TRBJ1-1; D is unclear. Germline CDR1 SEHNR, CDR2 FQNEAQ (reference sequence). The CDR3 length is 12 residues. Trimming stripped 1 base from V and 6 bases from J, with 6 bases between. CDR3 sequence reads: CASSLVGAEAFF. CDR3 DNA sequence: TGTGCCAGCAGCTTAGTGGGAGCTGAAGCTTTCTTT.

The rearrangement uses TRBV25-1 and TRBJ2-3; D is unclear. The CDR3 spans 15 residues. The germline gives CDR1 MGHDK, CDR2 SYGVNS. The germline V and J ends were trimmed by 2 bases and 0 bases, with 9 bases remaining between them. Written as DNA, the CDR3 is TGTGCCAGCAGTGAAGAAGAACTCAGCACAGATACGCAGTATTTT. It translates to CASSEEELSTDTQYF.

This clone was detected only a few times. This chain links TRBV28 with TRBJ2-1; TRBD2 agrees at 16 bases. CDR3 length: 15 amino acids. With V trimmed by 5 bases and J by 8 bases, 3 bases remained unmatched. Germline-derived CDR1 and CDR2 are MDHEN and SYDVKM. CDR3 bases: TGTGCCAGCAGTAGGGGACTAGCGGGGGGGCATGAGCAGTTCTTC. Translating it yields CASSRGLAGGHEQFF. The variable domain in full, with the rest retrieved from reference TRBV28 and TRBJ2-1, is DVKVTQSSRYLVKRTGEKVFLECVQDMDHENMFWYRQDPGLGLRLIYFSYDVKMKEKGDIPEGYSVSREKKERFSLILESASTNQTSMYLCASSRGLAGGHEQFFGPGTRLTVL.

The CDR3 region is CASSGVGTGRHEAFF. CDR3 nucleotides: TGTGCCAGCAGCGGGGTAGGCACAGGACGCCATGAAGCTTTCTTT. V gene TRBV5-6 combines with J gene TRBJ1-1; D is perhaps TRBD1 (5 bases). There are 15 residues in the CDR3. Germline CDR1 and CDR2: SGHDT and YYEEEE. The ends were cut back, 4 bases at V and 7 bases at J, with 20 bases in the middle.

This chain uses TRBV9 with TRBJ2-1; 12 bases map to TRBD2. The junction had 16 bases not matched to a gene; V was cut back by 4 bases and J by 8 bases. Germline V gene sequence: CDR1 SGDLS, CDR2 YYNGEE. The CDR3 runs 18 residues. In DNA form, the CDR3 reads TGTGCCAGCAGCCTCGGGGTACTAGCGGGAGGAGTGTGGGATGAGCAGTTCTTC. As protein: CASSLGVLAGGVWDEQFF.

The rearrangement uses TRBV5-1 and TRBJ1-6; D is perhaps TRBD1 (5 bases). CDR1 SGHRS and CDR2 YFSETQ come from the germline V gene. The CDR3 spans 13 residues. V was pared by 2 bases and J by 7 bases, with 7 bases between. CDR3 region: CASSLTGNSPLHF. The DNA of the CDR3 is TGCGCCAGCAGCTTAACAGGAAATTCACCCCTCCACTTT. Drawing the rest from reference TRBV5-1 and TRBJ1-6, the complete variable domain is KAGVTQTPRYLIKTRGQQVTLSCSPISGHRSVSWYQQTPGQGLQFLFEYFSETQRNKGNFPGRFSGRQFSNSRSEMNVSTLELGDSALYLCASSLTGNSPLHFGNGTRLTVT.